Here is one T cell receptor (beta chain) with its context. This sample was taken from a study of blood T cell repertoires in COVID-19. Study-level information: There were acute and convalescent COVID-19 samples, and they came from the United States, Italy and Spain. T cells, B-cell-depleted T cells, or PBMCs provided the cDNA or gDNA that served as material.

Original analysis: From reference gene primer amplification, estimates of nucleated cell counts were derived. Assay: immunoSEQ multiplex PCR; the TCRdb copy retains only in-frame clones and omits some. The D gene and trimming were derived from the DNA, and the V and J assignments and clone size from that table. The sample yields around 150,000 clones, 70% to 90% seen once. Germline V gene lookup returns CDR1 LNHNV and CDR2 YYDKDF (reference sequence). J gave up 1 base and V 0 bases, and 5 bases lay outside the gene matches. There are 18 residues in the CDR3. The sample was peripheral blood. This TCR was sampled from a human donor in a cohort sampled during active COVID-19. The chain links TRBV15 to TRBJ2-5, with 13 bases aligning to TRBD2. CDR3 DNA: TGTGCCACCAGCAGAGAACCCCGGACTAGCGGGGGCCAAGAGACCCAGTACTTC. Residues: CATSREPRTSGGQETQYF.